Given below is one T cell receptor (beta chain) in context. Its antigen remains unidentified. Time point of the sample: week 35, safety follow-up. The study gave 300 ug of mutant IDH1 20-mer peptide per vaccine dose, with topical imiquimod. Sequencing used immunoSEQ multiplex PCR; TCRdb keeps in-frame clones, though not all of them. Of around 50,000 clones in the sample, around 84% were seen once. This sample is part of a study of a mutant IDH1 vaccine in newly diagnosed glioma. Study results and caveats: Pseudoprogression seemed unrelated to changes in top peripheral T cell clonotypes.

After removal of 5 bases from V and 7 bases from J, the junction contained 8 bases not matched to a gene. CDR3 length equals 14 residues. Germline V gene sequence: CDR1 MNHEY, CDR2 SVGAGI. Sequences were derived from PBMCs, sampled from a glioma patient whose treatment included an IDH1 peptide vaccine. This receptor was taken from a woman in her late teens or twenties with glioma. The chain joins TRBV6-5 to TRBJ2-1; 7 nucleotides match TRBD2. The CDR3 spells CASSRDYGGNEQFF. Here the CDR3 DNA reads TGTGCCAGCAGTCGGGACTACGGCGGTAATGAGCAGTTCTTC.